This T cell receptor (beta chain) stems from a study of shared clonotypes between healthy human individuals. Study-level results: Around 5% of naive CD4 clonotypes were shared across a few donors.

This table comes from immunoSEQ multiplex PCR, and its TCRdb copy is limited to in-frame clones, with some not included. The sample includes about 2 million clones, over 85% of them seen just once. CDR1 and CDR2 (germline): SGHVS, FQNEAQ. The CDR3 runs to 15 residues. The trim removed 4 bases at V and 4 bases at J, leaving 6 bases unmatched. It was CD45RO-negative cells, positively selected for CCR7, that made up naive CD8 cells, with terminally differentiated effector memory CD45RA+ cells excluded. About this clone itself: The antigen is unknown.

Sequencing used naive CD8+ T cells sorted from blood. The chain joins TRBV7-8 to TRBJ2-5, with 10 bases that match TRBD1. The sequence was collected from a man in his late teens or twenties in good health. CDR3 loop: CASSWGTGERETQYF. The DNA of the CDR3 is TGTGCCAGCAGCTGGGGGACAGGGGAGCGAGAGACCCAGTACTTC.